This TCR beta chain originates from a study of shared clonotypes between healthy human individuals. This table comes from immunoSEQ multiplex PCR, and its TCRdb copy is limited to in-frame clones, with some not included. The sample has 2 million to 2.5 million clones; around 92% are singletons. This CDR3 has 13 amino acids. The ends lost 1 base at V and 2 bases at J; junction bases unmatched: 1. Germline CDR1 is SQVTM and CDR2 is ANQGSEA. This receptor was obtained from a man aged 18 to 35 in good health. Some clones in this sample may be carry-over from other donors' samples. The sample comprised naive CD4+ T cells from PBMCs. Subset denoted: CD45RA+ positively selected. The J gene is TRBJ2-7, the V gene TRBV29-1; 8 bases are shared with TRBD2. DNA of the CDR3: TGCAGCGTTGAAGTCGGGGGGGCCTACGAGCAGTACTTC. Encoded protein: CSVEVGGAYEQYF.